This paragraph covers one T cell receptor beta chain sequence. Its antigen is as yet unknown. Using its own MiXCR run on the 5' RACE reads, TCRdb lists one record per CDR3 protein. This table has hundreds of thousands of distinct CDR3 sequences, nearly 25% appearing once. This entry belongs to a study of T-cell memory formation after mild COVID-19. Study outcomes and limitations: Chiefly within CM and EM were the contracting CD4+ clones; CD8+ ones were within EMRA.

CDR3 length: 15 residues. Germline-derived CDR1 and CDR2 are MGHRA and YSYEKL. V lost 3 bases, J lost 5 bases, and 16 bases lay in between. The chain employs TRBV4-1 and TRBJ1-1; TRBD1 is a possible D gene (6 bases). This receptor was obtained from an adult woman who had mild COVID-19 (a few samples of this study predate the infection). Cell type and time point are not known. The sequenced material came from PBMCs or a T cell subset sorted from them (not recorded which). The CDR3 reads CASSQDSAGETEAFF. For the CDR3, the DNA is TGCGCCAGCAGCCAGGACAGTGCTGGGGAGACTGAAGCTTTCTTT.